Below are 23 T cell receptor beta chains sequenced from a single sample in a study of long-term antiretroviral therapy in people with HIV. Assay version v3.0 of immunoSEQ was used, and it was run at survey level. Data came from immunoSEQ multiplex PCR; TCRdb stores just in-frame clones and leaves some out. The table has some 15,000 clones, about nine tenths seen once. This specimen was unsorted PBMCs, taken 2.1 years after starting antiretroviral therapy. These receptor sequences come from a woman aged 40 to 49 with HIV.

This chain connects TRBV2 to TRBJ2-3, with TRBD2 as a possible D gene (6 bases). Trimming cost V 4 bases and J 4 bases, with 24 bases left between them. Germline V gene data show CDR1 as SNHLY and CDR2 as FYNNEI. There are 18 residues in the CDR3. Here the CDR3 reads CASSGPFDSREHPDTQYF. CDR3 in DNA: TGTGCCAGCAGTGGACCATTTGATTCGCGGGAACACCCAGATACGCAGTATTTT.

The chain couples TRBV5-1 to TRBJ1-2, with TRBD1 as a possible D gene (6 bases). CDR1 is SGHRS and CDR2 is YFSETQ in the germline V gene. The CDR3 is 13 amino acids. V was trimmed by 4 bases and J by 4 bases, leaving 11 bases between them. CDR3 coding DNA: TGCGCCAGCAGCCTGGACAGCCGCTATGGCTACACCTTC. It is translated as CASSLDSRYGYTF.

This CDR3 reads CASSLGGTSGSPLHF. In DNA, the CDR3 is TGTGCCAGCAGCTTAGGTGGCACTTCAGGGTCACCCCTCCACTTT. The J gene is TRBJ1-6, the V gene TRBV7-2; the D gene is possibly TRBD1 (5 bases). V dropped 1 base and J dropped 10 bases, with 14 bases sitting between them. This CDR3 is 15 amino acids long. Germline-derived CDR1 and CDR2 are SGHTA and FQGNSA.

V and J are TRBV5-1 and TRBJ1-3; no clear D gene. Germline V gene lookup returns CDR1 SGHRS and CDR2 YFSETQ. V lost 0 bases, J lost 4 bases, and 8 bases lay in between. CDR3 length: 14 amino acids. The CDR3 here is CASSLAGYGNTIYF. Written as DNA, the CDR3 is TGCGCCAGCAGCTTGGCGGGGTACGGAAACACCATATATTTT. Variable domain in full (rest from reference TRBV5-1 and TRBJ1-3): KAGVTQTPRYLIKTRGQQVTLSCSPISGHRSVSWYQQTPGQGLQFLFEYFSETQRNKGNFPGRFSGRQFSNSRSEMNVSTLELGDSALYLCASSLAGYGNTIYFGEGSWLTVV.

This chain uses TRBV6-6 with TRBJ1-2, with D possibly being TRBD1 (6 bases). This CDR3 is built from 14 residues. Germline CDR1 MNHNY, CDR2 SVGAGI (reference sequence). Trimming shortened V by 5 bases and J by 6 bases, and 16 bases separated the two germline ends. CDR3 in amino acids: CASSQPGGGNGYTF. DNA for the CDR3: TGTGCCAGCAGTCAACCGGGGGGGGGCAATGGCTACACCTTC.

The chain uses TRBV7-3 and TRBJ2-1, with 7 nucleotides matching TRBD2. CDR1 is SGHTA and CDR2 is FQGTGA in the germline V gene. There are 11 residues in the CDR3. With V trimmed by 2 bases and J by 14 bases, 3 bases remained unmatched. CDR3 in DNA: TGTGCCAGCAGCTTAGGGGGGGATGAGTTCTTC. Residues: CASSLGGDEFF. Full variable domain (remainder filled in from reference TRBV7-3 and TRBJ2-1): GAGVSQTPSNKVTEKGKYVELRCDPISGHTALYWYRQSLGQGPEFLIYFQGTGAADDSGLPNDRFFAVRPEGSVSTLKIQRTERGDSAVYLCASSLGGDEFFGPGTRLTVL.

The chain combines TRBV5-1 with TRBJ2-2; D may be TRBD1 (6 bases). Germline values: CDR1 SGHRS, CDR2 YFSETQ. V was shortened by 5 bases and J by 5 bases, with 16 bases between the two germline ends. The CDR3 has 15 amino acids. CDR3 amino acids: CASSRLTGSTGELFF. As DNA, the CDR3 is TGCGCCAGCAGTCGACTCACAGGGTCGACCGGGGAGCTGTTTTTT.

The count of this clone is one. The chain links TRBV5-6 to TRBJ2-3; D ambiguous. Trimming cost V 3 bases and J 4 bases, with 15 bases left between them. The CDR3 sequence is 15 residues long. CDR1 is SGHDT, CDR2 YYEEEE, per germline. CDR3 sequence reads: CASSWVNGFADTQYF. DNA for the CDR3: TGTGCCAGCAGCTGGGTTAATGGTTTCGCAGATACGCAGTATTTT.

J is TRBJ2-3 and V is TRBV5-1; 10 positions agree with TRBD1. This CDR3 spans 17 amino acids. V trimming: 3 bases; J trimming: 3 bases; junction bases outside the gene matches: 10. Germline-derived CDR1 and CDR2 are SGHRS and YFSETQ. The CDR3 is CASSSITTGGVTDTQYF. CDR3 nucleotides: TGCGCCAGCAGCTCGATCACGACAGGGGGCGTAACAGATACGCAGTATTTT.

CDR3 in DNA: TGTGCCTGGAGTGTACGGACCGAGCAGTTCTTC. It is translated as CAWSVRTEQFF. The rearrangement joins TRBV30 to TRBJ2-1; unclear D gene. CDR3 length: 11 amino acids. Germline V gene data show CDR1 as GTSNPN and CDR2 as SVGIG (reference sequence). V lost 0 bases and J lost 10, with 7 bases in between. Filled out from reference TRBV30 and TRBJ2-1, the complete variable domain reads SQTIHQWPATLVQPVGSPLSLECTVEGTSNPNLYWYRQAAGRGLQLLFYSVGIGQISSEVPQNLSASRPQDRQFILSSKKLLLSDSGFYLCAWSVRTEQFFGPGTRLTVL.

V gene TRBV6-1 combines with J gene TRBJ2-1; 7 bases map to TRBD2. The CDR3 runs 13 residues. CDR1 and CDR2 (germline): MNHNS, SASEGT. The V segment lost 7 bases and the J segment 7 bases; nucleotides outside the gene matches: 7. CDR3 DNA: TGTGCCAGCAAGACTTTAGCGGGTAATGAGCAGTTCTTC. Translation gives CASKTLAGNEQFF.

This chain joins TRBV2 and TRBJ2-5, with TRBD1 matching over 8 bases. The DNA end lines up better with TRBJ2-7; the J call may be wrong. This CDR3 spans 11 amino acids. CDR1 SNHLY and CDR2 FYNNEI come from the germline V gene. The CDR3 reads CATGQDYEQYF. The CDR3 region has the DNA TGTGCCACGGGACAGGACTACGAGCAGTACTTC.

The genes are TRBV30 and TRBJ2-5; TRBD2 agrees at 7 bases. The CDR3 has 13 residues. Germline V gene lookup returns CDR1 GTSNPN and CDR2 SVGIG (reference sequence). V dropped 4 bases and J dropped 5; count of bases not matched to a gene: 7. This CDR3 is CAWMLGGPETQYF. In nucleotides, the CDR3 is TGTGCCTGGATGTTGGGAGGGCCGGAGACCCAGTACTTC.

V gene TRBV7-9 combines with J gene TRBJ1-5; no reliable D call. V was cut by 3 bases and J by 1 base, with 4 bases left in between. CDR1 is SEHNR and CDR2 is FQNEAQ in the germline V gene (reference sequence). This CDR3 comprises 13 residues. This CDR3 reads CASSLDSNQPQHF. Written as DNA, the CDR3 is TGTGCCAGCAGCTTGGACAGCAATCAGCCCCAGCATTTT.

V usage is TRBV5-5 and J usage is TRBJ2-7; TRBD1 aligns across 8 bases. Germline V gene lookup returns CDR1 SGHKS and CDR2 YYEKEE (reference sequence). V shed 0 bases and J 2 bases; nucleotides not matched to a gene: 4. The CDR3 has 15 amino acids. The chain's CDR3 is CASSLEGQGPYEQYF. In DNA, the CDR3 is TGTGCCAGCAGCTTGGAAGGACAGGGTCCCTACGAGCAGTACTTC.

The CDR3 spells CASSYSGGDLNTEAFF. DNA for the CDR3: TGTGCCAGCAGTTATTCGGGGGGCGACCTTAACACTGAAGCTTTCTTT. This chain uses TRBV6-5 with TRBJ1-1, with a possible D match to TRBD1 (6 bases). Trimming removed 3 bases at V and 2 bases at J, with 16 bases between. The CDR3 length is 16 residues. The germline V gene encodes CDR1 MNHEY and CDR2 SVGAGI.

This chain links TRBV2 with TRBJ2-7; 10 bases match TRBD1. This CDR3 is built from 19 residues. Germline CDR1 reads SNHLY; CDR2 reads FYNNEI. The junction had 20 bases not matched to a gene; V was cut back by 7 bases and J by 2 bases. DNA of the CDR3: TGTGCCAGCAATCCTCCTGCGGGACAGGGGCTCAGTGCTACCTACGAGCAGTACTTC. As protein: CASNPPAGQGLSATYEQYF.

The sample holds one count of this clone. Here the CDR3 reads CSVPGLGVGQFF. In DNA, the CDR3 is TGCAGCGTTCCGGGACTGGGGGTCGGGCAGTTCTTC. The genes are TRBV29-1 and TRBJ2-1; possible D gene TRBD2, 6 bases. V was trimmed by 5 bases and J by 12 bases, leaving 17 bases between them. CDR1 is SQVTM and CDR2 is ANQGSEA in the germline V gene. CDR3 length: 12 residues.

The rearrangement uses TRBV6-1 and TRBJ2-2; D not resolved. The CDR3 runs to 13 residues. Germline CDR1 reads MNHNS; CDR2 reads SASEGT. V lost 8 bases and J lost 1, with 8 bases in between. The CDR3 reads CASAARNTGELFF. The CDR3 DNA reads TGTGCCAGCGCCGCCAGGAACACCGGGGAGCTGTTTTTT.

V and J are TRBV19 and TRBJ2-1; 12 bases fit TRBD2. The germline V gene has CDR1 LNHDA and CDR2 SQIVND (reference sequence). Trimming took 2 bases from V and 0 from J; bases not matched to a gene: 17. The CDR3 contains 22 residues. The CDR3 DNA is TGTGCCAGTAGTATAATCGGTGGGCTAGCGGGGGGGTTTAGTTACTCCTACAATGAGCAGTTCTTC. This encodes CASSIIGGLAGGFSYSYNEQFF.

This chain uses TRBV5-1 with TRBJ2-3; possibly TRBD1 for D (6 bases). Germline V gene sequence: CDR1 SGHRS, CDR2 YFSETQ. CDR3 length equals 15 residues. V was shortened by 4 bases and J by 1 base, with 13 bases between the two germline ends. The CDR3 DNA is TGCGCCAGCAGCAAAACAGGGTCGGGCACAGATACGCAGTATTTT. This sequence encodes CASSKTGSGTDTQYF.

This clone was counted once. CDR3: CASSLMRGPSGTDTQYF. CDR3 DNA sequence: TGCGCCAGCAGCTTGATGAGGGGGCCTTCGGGCACAGATACGCAGTATTTT. The rearrangement uses TRBV5-1 and TRBJ2-3; TRBD1 matches at 7 bases. The length of the CDR3 is 17 residues. Trimming cost V 1 base and J 1 base; bases outside gene matches: 9. The V gene's germline CDR1 is SGHRS and CDR2 YFSETQ.

The gene calls are TRBV9 and TRBJ2-6; either TRBD1 or TRBD2 may fit D (5 bases each). Germline V gene lookup returns CDR1 SGDLS and CDR2 YYNGEE. The V end was cut by 0 bases, the J end by 0 bases, with 7 bases between. This CDR3 comprises 16 residues. Here the CDR3 DNA reads TGTGCCAGCAGCGTAGCTGGGGGCTCTGGGGCCAACGTCCTGACTTTC. It is translated as CASSVAGGSGANVLTF.